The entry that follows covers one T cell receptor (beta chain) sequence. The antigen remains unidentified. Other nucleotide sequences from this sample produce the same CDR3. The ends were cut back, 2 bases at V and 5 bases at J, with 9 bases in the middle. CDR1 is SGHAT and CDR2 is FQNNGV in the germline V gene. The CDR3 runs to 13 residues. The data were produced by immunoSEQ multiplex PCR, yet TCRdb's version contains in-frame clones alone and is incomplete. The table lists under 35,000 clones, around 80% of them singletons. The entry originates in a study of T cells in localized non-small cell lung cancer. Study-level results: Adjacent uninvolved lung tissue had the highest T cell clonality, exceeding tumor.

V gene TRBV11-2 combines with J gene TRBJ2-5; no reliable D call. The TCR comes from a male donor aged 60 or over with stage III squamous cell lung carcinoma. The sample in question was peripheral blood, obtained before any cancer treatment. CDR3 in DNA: TGTGCCAGCAGCTTAAGTGCCGGGGAGACCCAGTACTTC. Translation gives CASSLSAGETQYF.